A selection of T cell receptor beta chains follows, all from one sample in a study of monozygotic twins with inflammatory bowel disease. TCRdb reprocessed the 5' RACE reads; each CDR3 protein has one entry and no DNA is given. The sample holds 300,000 to 450,000 distinct CDR3 sequences. The material sequenced was blood. Source of these receptors: a human donor with ulcerative colitis or Crohn's disease, or a healthy co-twin of an affected twin (not recorded which). Both conserved end residues are part of each CDR3.

j_gene: TRBJ2-5
v_gene: TRBV6-2/TRBV6-3
CDR3aa: CASRETETQYF

j_gene: TRBJ1-3
v_gene: TRBV4-2
CDR3aa: CASSQADATSGNTIYF

j_gene: TRBJ2-1
v_gene: TRBV12-3/TRBV12-4
CDR3aa: CASSFGGSGSYNEQFF

j_gene: TRBJ2-4
v_gene: TRBV19
CDR3aa: CASKGGGATNIQYF

j_gene: TRBJ2-2
v_gene: TRBV7-2
CDR3aa: CASSSRTGELFF

j_gene: TRBJ2-7
v_gene: TRBV20-1
CDR3aa: CSARETGRSYEQYF

j_gene: TRBJ2-3
v_gene: TRBV12-3/TRBV12-4
CDR3aa: CASSWGTGEDTQYF

j_gene: TRBJ2-3
v_gene: TRBV7-2
CDR3aa: CASSWGPGTPTDTQYF

j_gene: TRBJ2-2
v_gene: TRBV5-1
CDR3aa: CASSHSRTGAEVTGELFF

j_gene: TRBJ2-7
v_gene: TRBV5-1
CDR3aa: CASSLAGTTYEQYF

j_gene: TRBJ2-6
v_gene: TRBV7-2
CDR3aa: CASSFGPTSTGLSNSGANVLTF

j_gene: TRBJ2-1
v_gene: TRBV18
CDR3aa: CASSPTSGGHNEQFF

j_gene: TRBJ2-1
v_gene: TRBV2
CDR3aa: CASSDTSSYNEQFF

j_gene: TRBJ2-1
v_gene: TRBV11-3
CDR3aa: CASSYGQRYNEQFF

j_gene: TRBJ2-5
v_gene: TRBV7-6
CDR3aa: CASSLVGTSGEETQYF

j_gene: TRBJ2-1
v_gene: TRBV6-5
CDR3aa: CASSFFTSSYNEQFF

j_gene: TRBJ2-7
v_gene: TRBV4-3
CDR3aa: CASSQELRSEQYF

j_gene: TRBJ2-3
v_gene: TRBV7-8
CDR3aa: CASSLLAGELTDTQYF

j_gene: TRBJ1-1
v_gene: TRBV7-3
CDR3aa: CASSSTGPNTEAFF

j_gene: TRBJ2-7
v_gene: TRBV11-2
CDR3aa: CASSRGKSYEQYF

j_gene: TRBJ2-5
v_gene: TRBV20-1
CDR3aa: CSATIPGQQETQYF

j_gene: TRBJ2-7
v_gene: TRBV25-1
CDR3aa: CASRKGQSSSYEQYF

j_gene: TRBJ2-5
v_gene: TRBV20-1
CDR3aa: CSARTWDPRSQYF

j_gene: TRBJ1-4
v_gene: TRBV19
CDR3aa: CASTLHDRGASRANEKLFF

j_gene: TRBJ1-1
v_gene: TRBV6-4
CDR3aa: CASSDSGRTPRNTEAFF

j_gene: TRBJ1-1
v_gene: TRBV6-1
CDR3aa: CASSLDREGRLNTEAFF

j_gene: TRBJ2-1
v_gene: TRBV20-1
CDR3aa: CSARDGQGSNEQFF

j_gene: TRBJ2-7
v_gene: TRBV5-1
CDR3aa: CASSLEGGGFYEQYF

j_gene: TRBJ2-7
v_gene: TRBV30
CDR3aa: CAWSVLRGGLPYEQYF

j_gene: TRBJ2-3
v_gene: TRBV28
CDR3aa: CASRARTSGGADTQYF

j_gene: TRBJ2-1
v_gene: TRBV6-1
CDR3aa: CASRRLAVNNEQFF

j_gene: TRBJ2-1
v_gene: TRBV6-1
CDR3aa: CASSEPPRNNEQFF

j_gene: TRBJ2-3
v_gene: TRBV4-3
CDR3aa: CASSQVPLQTDTQYF

j_gene: TRBJ2-3
v_gene: TRBV9
CDR3aa: CASSALAGGGTDTQYF

j_gene: TRBJ2-1
v_gene: TRBV4-3
CDR3aa: CASSHKGDYLSYNEQFF

j_gene: TRBJ2-3
v_gene: TRBV5-1
CDR3aa: CASAGRGGTDTQYF

j_gene: TRBJ2-2
v_gene: TRBV4-3
CDR3aa: CASSPQLAGPMSNTGELFF

j_gene: TRBJ2-7
v_gene: TRBV4-2
CDR3aa: CASSQGDRAYEQYF

j_gene: TRBJ2-1
v_gene: TRBV27
CDR3aa: CASSLRAGASYNEQFF

j_gene: TRBJ2-2
v_gene: TRBV7-3
CDR3aa: CASSIDGIRDRGTGELFF

j_gene: TRBJ2-7
v_gene: TRBV7-9
CDR3aa: CAGSADSFHYEQYF

j_gene: TRBJ1-6
v_gene: TRBV7-2
CDR3aa: CASSSGRADSPLHF

j_gene: TRBJ2-1
v_gene: TRBV7-9
CDR3aa: CASSLDRGPYNEQFF

j_gene: TRBJ1-4
v_gene: TRBV7-2
CDR3aa: CASSLGQSVNEKLFF

j_gene: TRBJ1-2
v_gene: TRBV3-1
CDR3aa: CASSQVGGLRGGYTF

j_gene: TRBJ1-4
v_gene: TRBV5-1
CDR3aa: CASSLVSTETNEKLFF

j_gene: TRBJ2-7
v_gene: TRBV7-9
CDR3aa: CASSWTGSYEQYF

j_gene: TRBJ2-1
v_gene: TRBV7-9
CDR3aa: CASKGGRSYNEQFF